This is a list of T cell receptor beta chains from one sample in a study of blood T cell repertoires in COVID-19. Profiled with immunoSEQ multiplex PCR; TCRdb holds only in-frame clones, not every one. Of about 210,000 clones in the sample, about four fifths were seen once. The material sequenced was peripheral blood. Every receptor here comes from a woman in her fifties or sixties with active or convalescent COVID-19. Both conserved end residues are part of each CDR3. The order of the fields is CDR3 length, J gene, D gene, clone size, V gene, CDR3 protein, CDR3 DNA. A D gene is named only where the DNA matches it firmly. For some rows the clone size is stated as once, few or many, or as a class when expanded; others skip it.

cdr3_length: 16
j_call: TRBJ2-1
d_call: TRBD2
clone_size: -
v_call: TRBV6-2/TRBV6-3
cdr3_aa: CASSTPSGSWLNEQFF
cdr3_nt: TGTGCCAGCAGTACACCTAGCGGGAGCTGGTTGAATGAGCAGTTCTTC

cdr3_length: 14
j_call: TRBJ1-3
d_call: -
clone_size: -
v_call: TRBV9
cdr3_aa: CASSARTAGNTIYF
cdr3_nt: TGTGCCAGCAGCGCCCGGACAGCTGGAAACACCATATATTTT

cdr3_length: 17
j_call: TRBJ1-5
d_call: -
clone_size: -
v_call: TRBV7-6
cdr3_aa: CASSLELNTGLGQPQHF
cdr3_nt: TGTGCCAGCAGCTTAGAATTAAACACGGGGTTAGGGCAGCCCCAGCATTTT

cdr3_length: 13
j_call: TRBJ2-7
d_call: -
clone_size: -
v_call: TRBV28
cdr3_aa: CATSLPGAVGQYF
cdr3_nt: TGTGCCACCTCCCTTCCGGGAGCTGTTGGACAGTACTTC

cdr3_length: 12
j_call: TRBJ1-2
d_call: -
clone_size: -
v_call: TRBV28
cdr3_aa: CASSLTSGGYTF
cdr3_nt: TGTGCCAGCAGTTTGACCTCAGGTGGCTACACCTTC

cdr3_length: 15
j_call: TRBJ2-5
d_call: -
clone_size: -
v_call: TRBV3-1/TRBV3-2
cdr3_aa: CASSPILDSQETQYF
cdr3_nt: TGTGCCAGCAGCCCCATTCTGGACAGTCAAGAGACCCAGTACTTC

cdr3_length: 16
j_call: TRBJ2-2
d_call: -
clone_size: -
v_call: TRBV30
cdr3_aa: CAWSVLFGRNTGELFF
cdr3_nt: TGTGCCTGGAGTGTACTTTTCGGGAGGAACACCGGGGAGCTGTTTTTT

cdr3_length: 17
j_call: TRBJ2-7
d_call: -
clone_size: many
v_call: TRBV3-1/TRBV3-2
cdr3_aa: CASSRSSLRDTSNEQYF
cdr3_nt: TGTGCCAGCAGCCGCTCCTCGCTCCGGGACACTTCGAACGAGCAGTACTTC

cdr3_length: 14
j_call: TRBJ2-2
d_call: -
clone_size: -
v_call: TRBV19
cdr3_aa: CASSIGGRAWRLFF
cdr3_nt: TGTGCCAGTAGTATAGGGGGCAGGGCTTGGAGGCTGTTTTTT

cdr3_length: 13
j_call: TRBJ1-1
d_call: -
clone_size: -
v_call: TRBV2
cdr3_aa: CASSEQGYTEAFF
cdr3_nt: TGTGCCAGCAGTGAACAGGGTTACACTGAAGCTTTCTTT

cdr3_length: 14
j_call: TRBJ2-3
d_call: -
clone_size: -
v_call: TRBV2
cdr3_aa: CASSSIRGTDTQYF
cdr3_nt: TGTGCCAGCAGTTCTATCCGGGGAACAGATACGCAGTATTTT

cdr3_length: 15
j_call: TRBJ2-7
d_call: -
clone_size: -
v_call: TRBV28
cdr3_aa: CASSFEARSSYEQYF
cdr3_nt: TGTGCCAGCAGTTTTGAGGCTAGGAGCTCCTACGAGCAGTACTTC

cdr3_length: 12
j_call: TRBJ1-5
d_call: -
clone_size: -
v_call: TRBV6-1
cdr3_aa: CASSEAGRAQHF
cdr3_nt: TGTGCCAGCAGTGAAGCAGGCAGGGCCCAGCATTTT

cdr3_length: 14
j_call: TRBJ1-6
d_call: -
clone_size: -
v_call: TRBV10-3
cdr3_aa: CAISATGYNSPLHF
cdr3_nt: TGTGCCATCAGTGCTACAGGGTATAATTCACCCCTCCACTTT

cdr3_length: 16
j_call: TRBJ2-1
d_call: -
clone_size: -
v_call: TRBV15
cdr3_aa: CATSRVPGGRSHEQFF
cdr3_nt: TGTGCCACCAGCAGAGTTCCGGGGGGCCGTTCCCATGAGCAGTTCTTC

cdr3_length: 15
j_call: TRBJ2-5
d_call: TRBD2
clone_size: -
v_call: TRBV6-2/TRBV6-3
cdr3_aa: CASSLTSGGAETQYF
cdr3_nt: TGTGCCAGCAGTTTGACTAGCGGGGGGGCAGAGACCCAGTACTTC

cdr3_length: 13
j_call: TRBJ1-5
d_call: -
clone_size: -
v_call: TRBV10-2
cdr3_aa: CATATGSNQPQHF
cdr3_nt: TGCGCCACAGCGACAGGTAGCAATCAGCCCCAGCATTTT

cdr3_length: 13
j_call: TRBJ1-1
d_call: TRBD1
clone_size: -
v_call: TRBV25-1
cdr3_aa: CASSEDRGRRAFF
cdr3_nt: TGTGCCAGCAGTGAGGACAGGGGGCGTAGGGCTTTCTTT

cdr3_length: 17
j_call: TRBJ2-1
d_call: -
clone_size: -
v_call: TRBV11-3
cdr3_aa: CASSLHRGFSSYNEQFF
cdr3_nt: TGTGCCAGCAGCTTACATAGGGGCTTTAGCTCCTACAATGAGCAGTTCTTC

cdr3_length: 13
j_call: TRBJ2-1
d_call: TRBD1
clone_size: -
v_call: TRBV29-1
cdr3_aa: CSVERDRDNEQFF
cdr3_nt: TGCAGCGTTGAAAGGGACAGGGATAATGAGCAGTTCTTC

cdr3_length: 16
j_call: TRBJ2-7
d_call: TRBD2
clone_size: few
v_call: TRBV27
cdr3_aa: CASRLSSSGSTYEQYF
cdr3_nt: TGTGCCAGCAGGCTCTCCAGTAGCGGGAGTACCTACGAGCAGTACTTC

cdr3_length: 16
j_call: TRBJ2-6
d_call: TRBD1
clone_size: -
v_call: TRBV9
cdr3_aa: CASSVSRGPGANVLTF
cdr3_nt: TGTGCCAGCAGCGTAAGCAGGGGGCCTGGGGCCAACGTCCTGACTTTC